A selection of T cell receptor beta chains follows, all from one sample in a study of T cells in Graves' hyperthyroidism and ophthalmopathy. TCRdb fed the multiplex PCR reads into MiXCR, producing one record per CDR3 protein. This table has about 500,000 distinct CDR3 sequences, 17% appearing once. The sequencing input was blood. Source of these receptors: a woman between 18 and 30 years old with Graves' ophthalmopathy. CDR3s include the opening cysteine and the closing phenylalanine or tryptophan. The order of the fields is D gene, clone size, V gene, CDR3 length, J gene, CDR3 DNA, CDR3 protein. D genes are given only for firm matches. Only part of the rows carry a size: once, few, many, or a class if the clone is expanded.

d_call: NA
clone_size: many
v_call: TRBV7-2
cdr3_length: 13
j_call: TRBJ2-5
cdr3_nt: TGTGCCAGCAGCTATCGGACCCAAGAGACCCAGTACTTC
cdr3_aa: CASSYRTQETQYF

d_call: NA
clone_size: NA
v_call: TRBV19
cdr3_length: 14
j_call: TRBJ2-5
cdr3_nt: TGTGCCAGTAGTGACGACAGGGAGGTAGAGACCCAGTACTTC
cdr3_aa: CASSDDREVETQYF

d_call: NA
clone_size: NA
v_call: TRBV20-1
cdr3_length: 13
j_call: TRBJ2-2
cdr3_nt: TGCAGTGCTTCAATACAGGGTACCGGGGAGCTGTTTTTT
cdr3_aa: CSASIQGTGELFF

d_call: TRBD2
clone_size: few
v_call: TRBV9
cdr3_length: 15
j_call: TRBJ2-7
cdr3_nt: TGTGCCAGCAGCCCCTTAGCGGGAGTAGACTACGAGCAGTACTTC
cdr3_aa: CASSPLAGVDYEQYF

d_call: TRBD1
clone_size: NA
v_call: TRBV27
cdr3_length: 15
j_call: TRBJ2-2
cdr3_nt: TGTGCCAGCAGACGAGGGACAGCGAACACCGGGGAGCTGTTTTTT
cdr3_aa: CASRRGTANTGELFF

d_call: NA
clone_size: many
v_call: TRBV28
cdr3_length: 12
j_call: TRBJ1-1
cdr3_nt: TGTGCCAGCAGTTTCTGGTCCACTGAAGCTTTCTTT
cdr3_aa: CASSFWSTEAFF

d_call: TRBD1
clone_size: NA
v_call: TRBV9
cdr3_length: 16
j_call: TRBJ1-1
cdr3_nt: TGTGCCAGCAGCGTGGGGACAGGGGGAATGAACACTGAAGCTTTCTTT
cdr3_aa: CASSVGTGGMNTEAFF

d_call: NA
clone_size: many
v_call: TRBV27
cdr3_length: 13
j_call: TRBJ1-2
cdr3_nt: TGCGCCAGCAGCTTAGGGGTTAGCTATGGCTACACCTTC
cdr3_aa: CASSLGVSYGYTF

d_call: NA
clone_size: many
v_call: TRBV3-1
cdr3_length: 15
j_call: TRBJ2-1
cdr3_nt: TGTGCCAGCAGCCAAGTGGGGAGCTCCTACAATGAGCAGTTCTTC
cdr3_aa: CASSQVGSSYNEQFF

d_call: TRBD1
clone_size: NA
v_call: TRBV7-3
cdr3_length: 17
j_call: TRBJ1-5
cdr3_nt: TGTGCCAGCAGGAAGCCATGGACAGGGGATGACAATCAGCCCCAGCATTTT
cdr3_aa: CASRKPWTGDDNQPQHF

d_call: NA
clone_size: NA
v_call: TRBV12-3/TRBV12-4
cdr3_length: 14
j_call: TRBJ2-4
cdr3_nt: TGTGCCAGCAGTTTAGGGCGAGCCAAAAACATTCAGTACTTC
cdr3_aa: CASSLGRAKNIQYF

d_call: TRBD1
clone_size: many
v_call: TRBV6-2/TRBV6-3
cdr3_length: 19
j_call: TRBJ1-5
cdr3_nt: TGTGCCAGCAGCTCGCACCGGGACAGGGGGCGCCAGGGCAATCAGCCCCAGCATTTT
cdr3_aa: CASSSHRDRGRQGNQPQHF

d_call: TRBD2
clone_size: many
v_call: TRBV12-3/TRBV12-4
cdr3_length: 15
j_call: TRBJ2-3
cdr3_nt: TGTGCCAGCAGTTTATTACTAGCGGGAGCAGATACGCAGTATTTT
cdr3_aa: CASSLLLAGADTQYF

d_call: NA
clone_size: few
v_call: TRBV19
cdr3_length: 13
j_call: TRBJ2-7
cdr3_nt: TGTGCCAGTAGTACATCCAGGGGCTACGAGCAGTACTTC
cdr3_aa: CASSTSRGYEQYF

d_call: NA
clone_size: many
v_call: TRBV6-1
cdr3_length: 12
j_call: TRBJ1-5
cdr3_nt: TGTGCCAGCGGGGTGGGAAATCAGCCCCAGCATTTT
cdr3_aa: CASGVGNQPQHF

d_call: NA
clone_size: NA
v_call: TRBV13
cdr3_length: 13
j_call: TRBJ1-2
cdr3_nt: TGTGCCAGCAGCTTAAACCGACAGTATGGCTACACCTTC
cdr3_aa: CASSLNRQYGYTF

d_call: NA
clone_size: NA
v_call: TRBV19
cdr3_length: 15
j_call: TRBJ2-6
cdr3_nt: TGTGCCAGTAGTATTGACAACTCTGGGGCCAACGTCCTGACTTTC
cdr3_aa: CASSIDNSGANVLTF

d_call: NA
clone_size: many
v_call: TRBV2
cdr3_length: 16
j_call: TRBJ2-2
cdr3_nt: TGTGCCAGCAGTGAAGGAAGGGGAGCGAACACCGGGGAGCTGTTTTTT
cdr3_aa: CASSEGRGANTGELFF

d_call: TRBD1
clone_size: many
v_call: TRBV28
cdr3_length: 15
j_call: TRBJ1-1
cdr3_nt: TGTGCCAGCAGTTTCTCAGGGGGCGCGAACACTGAAGCTTTCTTT
cdr3_aa: CASSFSGGANTEAFF

d_call: TRBD2
clone_size: many
v_call: TRBV28
cdr3_length: 16
j_call: TRBJ2-3
cdr3_nt: TGTGCCAGCAGTCGGATAGCGGGGGGAGGCACAGATACGCAGTATTTT
cdr3_aa: CASSRIAGGGTDTQYF

d_call: NA
clone_size: NA
v_call: TRBV4-1
cdr3_length: 16
j_call: TRBJ1-1
cdr3_nt: TGCGCCAGCAGCCAAACTAACCGGGACACCTTCCGGCGGGCTTTCTTT
cdr3_aa: CASSQTNRDTFRRAFF

d_call: NA
clone_size: many
v_call: TRBV28
cdr3_length: 13
j_call: TRBJ2-5
cdr3_nt: TGTGCCAGCAGTCAAATCACGGGGGAGACCCAGTACTTC
cdr3_aa: CASSQITGETQYF

d_call: TRBD1
clone_size: many
v_call: TRBV5-8
cdr3_length: 16
j_call: TRBJ2-3
cdr3_nt: TGTGCCAGCAGCTCAGGATCGGGACAGGGGGCAGATACGCAGTATTTT
cdr3_aa: CASSSGSGQGADTQYF

d_call: NA
clone_size: NA
v_call: TRBV3-1
cdr3_length: 17
j_call: TRBJ2-3
cdr3_nt: TGTGCCAGCAGCCAAGCCGGGGTAGCGGAATTCACAGATACGCAGTATTTT
cdr3_aa: CASSQAGVAEFTDTQYF

d_call: NA
clone_size: few
v_call: TRBV7-9
cdr3_length: 14
j_call: TRBJ2-1
cdr3_nt: TGTGCCAGCAGCTTAGAGAGGGTAGGAAATGAGCAGTTCTTC
cdr3_aa: CASSLERVGNEQFF

d_call: TRBD2
clone_size: NA
v_call: TRBV19
cdr3_length: 16
j_call: TRBJ2-1
cdr3_nt: TGTGCCAGTAGACCCCTAGGGGAGGGCACCTACAATGAGCAGTTCTTC
cdr3_aa: CASRPLGEGTYNEQFF

d_call: TRBD1
clone_size: many
v_call: TRBV5-1
cdr3_length: 16
j_call: TRBJ1-1
cdr3_nt: TGCGCCAGCAGCCAGGGCTACAGGGGACCGAACACTGAAGCTTTCTTT
cdr3_aa: CASSQGYRGPNTEAFF

d_call: NA
clone_size: many
v_call: TRBV20-1
cdr3_length: 11
j_call: TRBJ2-1
cdr3_nt: TGCAGTGCTAGAGGAAGCAATGAGCAGTTCTTC
cdr3_aa: CSARGSNEQFF

d_call: TRBD1
clone_size: many
v_call: TRBV7-9
cdr3_length: 15
j_call: TRBJ2-6
cdr3_nt: TGTGCCATAGGACAGGTTTTCTCTGGGGCCAACGTCCTGACTTTC
cdr3_aa: CAIGQVFSGANVLTF

d_call: NA
clone_size: many
v_call: TRBV6-2/TRBV6-3
cdr3_length: 13
j_call: TRBJ1-2
cdr3_nt: TGTGCCAGCAGTCTCTCGGACAGCTATGGCTACACCTTC
cdr3_aa: CASSLSDSYGYTF

d_call: TRBD2
clone_size: few
v_call: TRBV12-3/TRBV12-4
cdr3_length: 14
j_call: TRBJ2-7
cdr3_nt: TGTGCCGGCAGTTTCGGACTAGCAAACTACGAGCAGTACTTC
cdr3_aa: CAGSFGLANYEQYF

d_call: TRBD1
clone_size: NA
v_call: TRBV5-1
cdr3_length: 17
j_call: TRBJ1-1
cdr3_nt: TGCGCCAGCAGCTCCCGTTCCGGGACAGGGGGTAGGACTGAAGCTTTCTTT
cdr3_aa: CASSSRSGTGGRTEAFF

d_call: NA
clone_size: many
v_call: TRBV12-3/TRBV12-4
cdr3_length: 16
j_call: TRBJ2-1
cdr3_nt: TGTGCCAGCGCCCCGGCCCAAGCGGAGCCCTACAATGAGCAGTTCTTC
cdr3_aa: CASAPAQAEPYNEQFF

d_call: TRBD2
clone_size: many
v_call: TRBV20-1
cdr3_length: 11
j_call: TRBJ2-7
cdr3_nt: TGCAGTGCTTGGACTAGCTACGAGCAGTACTTC
cdr3_aa: CSAWTSYEQYF

d_call: NA
clone_size: many
v_call: TRBV29-1
cdr3_length: 14
j_call: TRBJ2-1
cdr3_nt: TGCAGCGTTGAAGTCGGGAGAGTTTCGAATGAGCAGTTCTTC
cdr3_aa: CSVEVGRVSNEQFF

d_call: TRBD1
clone_size: many
v_call: TRBV9
cdr3_length: 13
j_call: TRBJ1-1
cdr3_nt: TGTGCCAGCAGCGGCGACAGGGACACTGAAGCTTTCTTT
cdr3_aa: CASSGDRDTEAFF

d_call: NA
clone_size: NA
v_call: TRBV6-1
cdr3_length: 14
j_call: TRBJ1-1
cdr3_nt: TGTGCCAGCAGTCCGGGCCGTTACGAGGGTGAAGCTTTCTTT
cdr3_aa: CASSPGRYEGEAFF

d_call: TRBD1
clone_size: many
v_call: TRBV5-5
cdr3_length: 15
j_call: TRBJ2-3
cdr3_nt: TGTGCCAGCAGACGAGGGACAGGGAGCACAGATACGCAGTATTTT
cdr3_aa: CASRRGTGSTDTQYF

d_call: TRBD1
clone_size: few
v_call: TRBV7-2
cdr3_length: 16
j_call: TRBJ1-1
cdr3_nt: TGTGCCAGCAGCCCAAGTCCGACAGGGGGGACCACTGAAGCTTTCTTT
cdr3_aa: CASSPSPTGGTTEAFF

d_call: NA
clone_size: few
v_call: TRBV28
cdr3_length: 16
j_call: TRBJ2-2
cdr3_nt: TGTGCCAGCAGTTTCCCCTTGGCAGCGAACACCGGGGAGCTGTTTTTT
cdr3_aa: CASSFPLAANTGELFF

d_call: NA
clone_size: many
v_call: TRBV7-8
cdr3_length: 13
j_call: TRBJ2-1
cdr3_nt: TGTGCCAGCAGCTTAATTGCCCTTAATGAGCAGTTCTTC
cdr3_aa: CASSLIALNEQFF

d_call: TRBD2
clone_size: few
v_call: TRBV20-1
cdr3_length: 15
j_call: TRBJ2-7
cdr3_nt: TGCAGTGCTACAGCTACTAGCGGGAGACCTCCCGAGCAGTACTTC
cdr3_aa: CSATATSGRPPEQYF